The 6 T cell receptor beta chains in this list originate from one sample, sequenced in a study of beta chain features in type 1 diabetes. The study reverse transcribed the entire isolated RNA, so it sequenced expressed TCRB transcripts. Profiling relied on immunoSEQ multiplex PCR, and the TCRdb table lists in-frame clones only, not all of them. The repertoire holds 900,000 or so clones, 15% to 20% seen once, with about 0.02% in the top ten. Source material: naive CD4+ T cells from blood. Receptor source: a young woman in good health.

V is TRBV11-2 and J is TRBJ2-3, with 10 bases lining up with TRBD2. The CDR3 is 15 residues long. Trimming at V came to 3 bases and at J to 4 bases, leaving 4 bases not matched to a gene. Per germline, CDR1 SGHAT and CDR2 FQNNGV. The CDR3 DNA sequence: TGTGCCAGCAGCTTCACTAGCGGGAACCCAGATACGCAGTATTTT. This encodes CASSFTSGNPDTQYF.

A few counts support this clone. The chain has TRBV5-4 and TRBJ1-2, with no clear D. V was shortened by 2 bases and J by 1 base, with 9 bases between the two germline ends. The CDR3 contains 14 residues. The germline CDR1 and CDR2 sequences are SGHNT and YYREEE (reference sequence). CDR3 region: CASSLIGFNYGYTF. The CDR3 DNA reads TGTGCCAGCAGCTTAATAGGATTTAACTATGGCTACACCTTC. The full variable domain, completed using reference TRBV5-4 and TRBJ1-2, is ETGVTQSPTHLIKTRGQQVTLRCSSQSGHNTVSWYQQALGQGPQFIFQYYREEENGRGNFPPRFSGLQFPNYSSELNVNALELDDSALYLCASSLIGFNYGYTFGSGTRLTVV.

This clone turned up a few times. The rearrangement uses TRBV28 and TRBJ1-5, with a possible D match to TRBD1 (6 bases). The V gene lost 4 bases and the J gene lost 7 bases, with 11 bases spanning the gap. This CDR3 has 13 amino acids. CDR1 is MDHEN, CDR2 SYDVKM, per germline. This CDR3 is CASSSYRDQPQHF. CDR3 nucleotide sequence: TGTGCCAGCAGTTCCTACAGGGACCAGCCCCAGCATTTT.

The V and J genes are TRBV5-4 and TRBJ2-3; 9 bases match TRBD2. V shed 1 base, J shed 6 bases, and the junction held 12 bases outside the gene matches. This CDR3 is 17 amino acids long. CDR1 SGHNT and CDR2 YYREEE come from the germline V gene (reference sequence). CDR3 protein: CASSLRFSGRLADTQYF. The CDR3 nucleotides read TGTGCCAGCAGCTTGAGGTTCAGCGGGAGGCTGGCGGATACGCAGTATTTT.

The gene calls are TRBV11-1 and TRBJ2-2, with no clear D. Trimming took 0 bases from V and 1 from J, leaving 6 bases between them. Germline V lookup: CDR1 SGHAT, CDR2 FQDESV (reference sequence). The CDR3 has 15 residues. The chain's CDR3 is CASSLAAQNTGELFF. DNA of the CDR3: TGTGCCAGCAGCTTAGCGGCACAGAACACCGGGGAGCTGTTTTTT.

This sequence joins TRBV29-1 and TRBJ2-7, with 9 bases lining up with TRBD2. Germline V lookup: CDR1 SQVTM, CDR2 ANQGSEA. CDR3 length equals 13 residues. The V segment lost 2 bases and the J segment 4 bases; nucleotides outside the gene matches: 3. DNA of the CDR3: TGCAGCGTTGAAACTAGCGGGTTATACGAGCAGTACTTC. Its translation is CSVETSGLYEQYF.